The subject of this entry is one TCR beta chain. Its antigen target is currently unknown. Per-base quality was not reported, and no clone a single base away is much larger than it. The data originate from a study of T cell responses to AZD1222 COVID-19 vaccine (dated by TCRdb to 2020 to 2023). About the full investigation: AZD1222 recipients whose second dose came at about 4 weeks and those whose second dose came at about 12 weeks were combined into one group, since spike-specific TCR depth and breadth did not differ between the two schedules. TCR sequencing covered more than 230 trial participants: approximately 200 given two doses of AZD1222 and around 26 given two doses of MenACWY control vaccine. Trial participants were enrolled into age subgroups of 18-55, 56-69 and 70-plus years, which contained about 150, 27 and 61 TCR-sequenced participants, respectively.

Reading the germline V gene (reference sequence) gives CDR1 MNHEY and CDR2 SMNVEV. The CDR3 measures 15 amino acids from cysteine to phenylalanine. Solely the CDR3 DNA is kept, with 45 bases framed from the first base. For this chain, trimming is 6 bases at the V end and 4 bases at the J end, and the number of junction bases without a gene match is 9. This sample's time point label indicates: baseline before first vaccination. Vaccinee samples came from UK trials COV001 and COV002, including a single-blind randomized controlled phase 2/3 trial of AZD1222 (ChAdOx1 nCoV-19) in healthy adults. For TCRbeta chain sequencing, PBMC samples from trial participants were taken at day 0 and at day 28 after the second dose. The CDR3 regions of human TCRbeta chains were subjected to immunosequencing. Per the authors' processing: TCRs in the repertoires were compared against a reference library of SARS-CoV-2-specific TCRs that had been generated with the MIRA antigen-specificity platform. Breadth was defined as the fraction of unique TCRs that were SARS-CoV-2-associated. Depth was defined as the fraction of total T cells that were SARS-CoV-2-associated. Each spike-specific TCR was assigned to its reactive spike region and to a CD4 or CD8 class using the MIRA data. Log10-transformed breadth and depth values were compared by one-way ANOVA with Sidak's multiple comparisons tests. Entries here come from immuneACCESS through TCRdb and include only in-frame sequences with V and J called. Some clones fail to appear in such tables; in the studies checked, an unresolved V gene covers under half of the shortfall, and the cause of the remainder is unknown. Clonal size and the V and J genes are those of that table, whereas D and trimming came from the DNA. In this sample the table shows 120,000 to 150,000 clones, about 92% of which occur a single time. Of the sample, around 5.4% falls within the top ten clones.

The paper's findings and limits, for the study overall: Conclusions about previously exposed vaccinees were limited because only five to seven AZD1222 recipients were SARS-CoV-2 seropositive at baseline. CD4 TCRs associated with the vaccine covered the entire spike protein, and the dominant responses were in regions 160-218 and 743-854. Because no day 14 peak-response samples were available, the repertoires could be characterized only after the peak T cell response. Reportedly, almost half of the unique spike-specific TCRs recognized epitopes lying outside the regions that are mutated in the B.1.351 and B.1.1.7 variants. The 56-69-year group was small, and its depth increase did not reach significance, likely because of low power. After two AZD1222 doses, both the breadth and the depth of spike-specific TCRs were significantly higher than at day 0 and than in MenACWY recipients. Most participants were white British and females outnumbered males, and the authors suggested that clonal diversity may have been underestimated.

The source of this sequence is an adult in good health. Here the sequenced sample was peripheral blood, taken on day 0 of AZD1222 vaccination. Recombination connected TRBV27 to TRBJ2-1; 7 of the junction bases match TRBD2. The DNA reads TGTGCCAGCAGGTCCTGGGAGGGTCCATACAATGAGCAGTTCTTC. This sequence encodes CASRSWEGPYNEQFF.